Each of the 6 T cell receptor beta chains below was sequenced from the same sample in a study of T cell responses to AZD1222 COVID-19 vaccine. Libraries were prepared by immunoSEQ multiplex PCR; TCRdb keeps only in-frame clonotypes and omits some of them. The profile shows approximately 96,000 clones, about nine tenths of them singletons. The sequencing here drew on peripheral blood, taken 28 days after the second AZD1222 dose. The receptor source for this set is an adult who received the AZD1222 COVID-19 vaccine.

This sequence joins TRBV4-1 and TRBJ2-7; no definite D call. The CDR3 length is 14 residues. Trimming shortened V by 0 bases and J by 5 bases, and 11 bases separated the two germline ends. Germline-derived CDR1 and CDR2 are MGHRA and YSYEKL. CDR3 amino acids: CASSQEGRNDEQYF. CDR3 nucleotides: TGCGCCAGCAGCCAAGAGGGCAGGAACGACGAGCAGTACTTC.

The chain links TRBV27 to TRBJ1-4; the D is unclear. The V gene's germline CDR1 is MNHEY and CDR2 SMNVEV (reference sequence). This CDR3 contains 14 residues. Trimming removed 7 bases from V and 6 bases from J, with 15 bases in between. Here the CDR3 DNA reads TGTGCCAGCAAGCCTATGGGAGCGGATGAAAAACTGTTTTTT. It is translated as CASKPMGADEKLFF.

The rearrangement joins TRBV7-9 to TRBJ2-3; D remains unclear. V dropped 1 base and J dropped 2 bases, with 10 bases sitting between them. CDR3 size: 15 residues. The germline CDR1 and CDR2 sequences are SEHNR and FQNEAQ (reference sequence). CDR3 coding DNA: TGTGCCAGCAGCTTAGAGGGAAGGGCCACAGATACGCAGTATTTT. Amino acids: CASSLEGRATDTQYF.

V usage is TRBV7-8 and J usage is TRBJ2-5; 13 bases agree with TRBD2. This CDR3 is 17 amino acids long. Trimming cost V 5 bases and J 5 bases; bases outside gene matches: 11. Germline V CDR1 and CDR2: SGHVS, FQNEAQ. CDR3 coding DNA: TGTGCCAGCAGCGCAACCCGACTAGCGGGGGGCCGGGAGACCCAGTACTTC. Protein: CASSATRLAGGRETQYF.

The V call is TRBV19, the J call TRBJ1-6, with D unresolved. The CDR3 consists of 13 residues. CDR1 is LNHDA and CDR2 is SQIVND in the germline V gene (reference sequence). Trimming removed 3 bases from V and 14 bases from J, with 14 bases in between. The CDR3 loop reads CASSMGGAGTLHF. Here the CDR3 DNA reads TGTGCCAGTAGTATGGGCGGCGCGGGCACCCTCCACTTT.

V and J are TRBV7-8 and TRBJ1-2; D is perhaps TRBD1 (5 bases). Germline loops: CDR1 SGHVS, CDR2 FQNEAQ. The CDR3 is 16 amino acids. Trimming shortened V by 5 bases and J by 0 bases, and 16 bases separated the two germline ends. DNA for the CDR3: TGTGCCAGCAGCGCCTTCCCCCCAGGGTCTAACTATGGCTACACCTTC. Translating gives CASSAFPPGSNYGYTF.